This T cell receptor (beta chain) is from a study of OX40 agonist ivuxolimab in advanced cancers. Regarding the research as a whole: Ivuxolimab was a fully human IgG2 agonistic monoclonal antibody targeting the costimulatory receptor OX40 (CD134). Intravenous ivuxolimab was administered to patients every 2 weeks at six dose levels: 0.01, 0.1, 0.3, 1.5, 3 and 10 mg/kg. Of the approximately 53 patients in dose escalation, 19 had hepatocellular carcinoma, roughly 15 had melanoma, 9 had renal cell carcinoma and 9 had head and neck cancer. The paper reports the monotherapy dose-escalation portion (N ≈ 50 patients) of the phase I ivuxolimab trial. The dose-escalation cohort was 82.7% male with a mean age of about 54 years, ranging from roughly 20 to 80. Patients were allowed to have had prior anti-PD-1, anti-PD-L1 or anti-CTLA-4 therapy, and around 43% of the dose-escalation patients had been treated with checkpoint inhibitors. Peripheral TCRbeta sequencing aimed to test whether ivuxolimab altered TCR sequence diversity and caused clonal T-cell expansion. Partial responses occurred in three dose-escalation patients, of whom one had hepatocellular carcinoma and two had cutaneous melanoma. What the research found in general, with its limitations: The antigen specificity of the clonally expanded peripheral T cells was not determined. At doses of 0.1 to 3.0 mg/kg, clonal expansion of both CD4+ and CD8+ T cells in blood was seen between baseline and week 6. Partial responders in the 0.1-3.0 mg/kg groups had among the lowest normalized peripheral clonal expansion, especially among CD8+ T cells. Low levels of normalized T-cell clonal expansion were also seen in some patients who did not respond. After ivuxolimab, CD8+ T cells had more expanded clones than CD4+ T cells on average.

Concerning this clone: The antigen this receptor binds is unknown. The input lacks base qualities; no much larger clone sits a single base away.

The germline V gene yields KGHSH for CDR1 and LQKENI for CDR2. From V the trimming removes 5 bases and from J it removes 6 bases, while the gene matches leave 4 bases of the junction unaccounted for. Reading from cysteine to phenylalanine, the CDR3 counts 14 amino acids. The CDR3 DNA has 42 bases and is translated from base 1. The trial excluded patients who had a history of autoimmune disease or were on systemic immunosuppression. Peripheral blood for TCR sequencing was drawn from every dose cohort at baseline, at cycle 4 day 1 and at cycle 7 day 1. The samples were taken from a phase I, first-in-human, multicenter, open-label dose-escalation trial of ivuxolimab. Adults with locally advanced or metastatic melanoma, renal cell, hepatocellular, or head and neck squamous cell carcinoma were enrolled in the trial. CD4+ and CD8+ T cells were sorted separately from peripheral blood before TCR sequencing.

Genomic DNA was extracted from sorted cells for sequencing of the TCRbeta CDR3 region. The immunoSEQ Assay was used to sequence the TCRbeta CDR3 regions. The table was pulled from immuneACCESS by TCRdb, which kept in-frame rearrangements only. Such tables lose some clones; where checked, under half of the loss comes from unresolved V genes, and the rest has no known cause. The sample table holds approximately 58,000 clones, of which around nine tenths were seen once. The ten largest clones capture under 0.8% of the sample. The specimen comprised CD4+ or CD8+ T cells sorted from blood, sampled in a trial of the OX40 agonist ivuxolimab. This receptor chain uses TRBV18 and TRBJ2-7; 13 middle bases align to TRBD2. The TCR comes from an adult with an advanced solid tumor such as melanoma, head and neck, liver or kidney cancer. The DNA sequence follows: TGTGCCAGCTCATTGGGACTAGCGGGAACCGAGCAGTACTTC. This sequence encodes CASSLGLAGTEQYF.